The rows below give T cell receptor beta chains drawn from one sample of a study of T cell responses to AZD1222 COVID-19 vaccine. Here immunoSEQ multiplex PCR was the method, and the copy in TCRdb shows in-frame clones only, minus some. In the table there are 150,000 or so clones, nearly 90% of which are singletons. Sequenced here: peripheral blood, sampled on day 0 of AZD1222 vaccination. The origin of the receptors is an adult in good health. The CDR3 runs from the conserved cysteine through the conserved F or W. Fields, in order: CDR3 DNA, CDR3 protein, V gene, CDR3 length, J gene, D gene, clone size. The D gene is left open where the match is weak. The listing skips clone size in some rows; elsewhere it reads once, few, many or a size class.

DNA: TGTGCCAGCAGCTTAGCGCTTTTAGGCGGGGGCACAGATACGCAGTATTTT; CDR3: CASSLALLGGGTDTQYF; V: TRBV7-2; length: 17; J: TRBJ2-3; D: NA; size: NA
DNA: TGTGCCAGCTCACTTTCAAAGGGGCCGGGAAACACCATATATTTT; CDR3: CASSLSKGPGNTIYF; V: TRBV18; length: 15; J: TRBJ1-3; D: NA; size: NA
DNA: TGCGCCAGCAGCCAAAGGCAAGGGAAAGATACGCAGTATTTT; CDR3: CASSQRQGKDTQYF; V: TRBV4-3; length: 14; J: TRBJ2-3; D: NA; size: NA
DNA: TGTGCCAGCAGCTCTGGATCCTTTCAGCCCCAGCATTTT; CDR3: CASSSGSFQPQHF; V: TRBV5-6; length: 13; J: TRBJ1-5; D: NA; size: NA
DNA: TGTGCCAGCAGCCAAGAGATGTTGGGCCAAGCCAACTCTGGAAACACCATATATTTT; CDR3: CASSQEMLGQANSGNTIYF; V: TRBV3-1/TRBV3-2; length: 19; J: TRBJ1-3; D: NA; size: NA
DNA: TGTGCCAGCAGCTTCACAACAACTAATGAAAAACTGTTTTTT; CDR3: CASSFTTTNEKLFF; V: TRBV11-3; length: 14; J: TRBJ1-4; D: NA; size: NA
DNA: TGCGCCAGCAGCTTGTCTTCTGGGGTCTACGAGCAGTACTTC; CDR3: CASSLSSGVYEQYF; V: TRBV5-1; length: 14; J: TRBJ2-7; D: NA; size: NA
DNA: TGTGCCAGCAGCTGGACGGAGAACACTGAAGCTTTCTTT; CDR3: CASSWTENTEAFF; V: TRBV5-5; length: 13; J: TRBJ1-1; D: NA; size: NA
DNA: TGTGCCATCAGTGAGTCGGGACTAGCTCCCAATGAGCAGTTCTTC; CDR3: CAISESGLAPNEQFF; V: TRBV10-3; length: 15; J: TRBJ2-1; D: TRBD2; size: NA
DNA: TGTGCCAGCAGTTTTAAGTTTGAATCCTACGAGCAGTACTTC; CDR3: CASSFKFESYEQYF; V: TRBV27; length: 14; J: TRBJ2-7; D: NA; size: NA
DNA: TGTGCCAGCAGTTTATCACAAATAACTGGAAAACTGTTTTTT; CDR3: CASSLSQITGKLFF; V: TRBV27; length: 14; J: TRBJ1-4; D: NA; size: NA
DNA: TGTGCCAGCAGCGTAGTGGTAGCGCCCAACAATGAGCAGTTCTTC; CDR3: CASSVVVAPNNEQFF; V: TRBV9; length: 15; J: TRBJ2-1; D: NA; size: once
DNA: TGTGCCAGCAGTCCCCCTGGGGGCAGCCTTAATGGCTACACCTTC; CDR3: CASSPPGGSLNGYTF; V: TRBV28; length: 15; J: TRBJ1-2; D: NA; size: NA
DNA: TGTGCCACCAGTGATTTGCCGGGACGACGGCAAGAGACCCAGTACTTC; CDR3: CATSDLPGRRQETQYF; V: TRBV24-1; length: 16; J: TRBJ2-5; D: NA; size: NA
DNA: TGTGCCAGCAGCTTAACTAGCGGTACTAATGAGCAGTTCTTC; CDR3: CASSLTSGTNEQFF; V: TRBV7-2; length: 14; J: TRBJ2-1; D: TRBD2; size: NA
DNA: TGTGCCAGCAGTCGATTGACTAGCGGGAGGGTTACCGGGGAGCTGTTTTTT; CDR3: CASSRLTSGRVTGELFF; V: TRBV6-6; length: 17; J: TRBJ2-2; D: TRBD2; size: NA
DNA: TGTGCCAGCAGTGAATCTAAAGGGACAGGTCGAGGCTACACCTTC; CDR3: CASSESKGTGRGYTF; V: TRBV6-1; length: 15; J: TRBJ1-2; D: TRBD1; size: NA
DNA: TGTGCCAGCTCACCACTCCCGACAGAGCAAGAGACCCAGTACTTC; CDR3: CASSPLPTEQETQYF; V: TRBV18; length: 15; J: TRBJ2-5; D: NA; size: NA
DNA: TGTGCCAGCAGCCAAGCCGGGACACCGATGGCCGGAAACACCATATATTTT; CDR3: CASSQAGTPMAGNTIYF; V: TRBV4-2; length: 17; J: TRBJ1-3; D: NA; size: once
DNA: TGCAGCGTTGAATGGGCAGTTAACTATGGCTACACCTTC; CDR3: CSVEWAVNYGYTF; V: TRBV29-1; length: 13; J: TRBJ1-2; D: NA; size: NA
DNA: TGTGCCAGCAGCGTGGGGGGGTTGCAGTATTTT; CDR3: CASSVGGLQYF; V: TRBV9; length: 11; J: TRBJ2-3; D: TRBD2; size: NA
DNA: TGCGCCAGCAGCCTCGTTCCCGGAATACGGATTTCTAGCACAGATACGCAGTATTTT; CDR3: CASSLVPGIRISSTDTQYF; V: TRBV5-1; length: 19; J: TRBJ2-3; D: NA; size: NA
DNA: TGTGCCAGCTCTGGGACAGGGGCGAACACTGAAGCTTTCTTT; CDR3: CASSGTGANTEAFF; V: TRBV18; length: 14; J: TRBJ1-1; D: TRBD1; size: few
DNA: TGTGCCAGCAGCTTAGCATTTGTACTAGCGGGAACCGGGGAGCTGTTTTTT; CDR3: CASSLAFVLAGTGELFF; V: TRBV11-2; length: 17; J: TRBJ2-2; D: TRBD2; size: NA
DNA: TGTGCCAGCAGTTTCGAGGTGGACTCCTATAATTCACCCCTCCACTTT; CDR3: CASSFEVDSYNSPLHF; V: TRBV28; length: 16; J: TRBJ1-6; D: NA; size: NA
DNA: TGTGCCAGCAGTCCGCTGACAGGGGGGCTGTGGGAGCAGTACTTC; CDR3: CASSPLTGGLWEQYF; V: TRBV6-5; length: 15; J: TRBJ2-7; D: TRBD1; size: NA
DNA: TGTGCCAGCAGTCTAGCGGGAGGAAACACCGGGGAGCTGTTTTTT; CDR3: CASSLAGGNTGELFF; V: TRBV6-2/TRBV6-3; length: 15; J: TRBJ2-2; D: TRBD2; size: NA
DNA: TGCGCCAGCAGCTTGGATGGTTCAGCGGCGGGTGAGCAGTACTTC; CDR3: CASSLDGSAAGEQYF; V: TRBV5-1; length: 15; J: TRBJ2-7; D: NA; size: NA
DNA: TGTGCCAGCAGCTTGGGGCTTGGGGCACAGGGGGGCTATGGCTACACCTTC; CDR3: CASSLGLGAQGGYGYTF; V: TRBV5-4; length: 17; J: TRBJ1-2; D: TRBD1; size: NA
DNA: TGTGCCAGCAGCCAAGATTCGCAGGGCCGGAACACTGAAGCTTTCTTT; CDR3: CASSQDSQGRNTEAFF; V: TRBV3-1/TRBV3-2; length: 16; J: TRBJ1-1; D: NA; size: NA
DNA: TGTGCCAGTAGTATACTACCGGGGGCGGTTACTCAGCCCCAGCATTTT; CDR3: CASSILPGAVTQPQHF; V: TRBV19; length: 16; J: TRBJ1-5; D: NA; size: NA
DNA: TGTGCCAGCAGTTTAAGCCACTATGGCTACACCTTC; CDR3: CASSLSHYGYTF; V: TRBV28; length: 12; J: TRBJ1-2; D: NA; size: NA
DNA: TGTGCCAGCAGTTTCGGGACAAACTATGGCTACACCTTC; CDR3: CASSFGTNYGYTF; V: TRBV28; length: 13; J: TRBJ1-2; D: NA; size: NA
DNA: TGTGCCACCAAAGGACCCGGGGAGCTGTTTTTT; CDR3: CATKGPGELFF; V: TRBV3-1/TRBV3-2; length: 11; J: TRBJ2-2; D: NA; size: NA
DNA: TGTGCCAGCAGCTTGTGGGGCGGTGAGCAGTACTTC; CDR3: CASSLWGGEQYF; V: TRBV7-9; length: 12; J: TRBJ2-7; D: NA; size: NA